This is a list of T cell receptor beta chains from one sample in a study of blood T cell repertoires in COVID-19. Clones were sequenced by immunoSEQ multiplex PCR, and TCRdb holds only the in-frame ones, with some missing. The table lists around 250,000 clones, 80% to 90% of them singletons, with 1.5% to 2% in the top ten. The sequenced material came from PBMCs or T cells enriched from blood (not recorded which). These receptors originate from a woman between 50 and 59 years old who had recovered from COVID-19. CDR3s include the opening cysteine and the closing phenylalanine or tryptophan. D genes are given only for firm matches. Size is omitted from some rows. Given values are once, few, many or a class for expanded clones.

>TRBV27|15|TRBJ2-1|NA|TRBD1
TGTGCCAGCGGCTCACCCGGGACAGGTCTGAATGAGCAGTTCTTC
CASGSPGTGLNEQFF
>TRBV27|16|TRBJ2-1|NA|TRBD1
TGTGCCAGCAGTTCTATCCCCGGACAGGGGGCCGGTGAGCAGTTCTTC
CASSSIPGQGAGEQFF
>TRBV19|13|TRBJ2-1|NA|TRBD2
TGTGCCAGTAGGATTGGAGCGGGAACTGAGCAGTTCTTC
CASRIGAGTEQFF
>TRBV5-1|15|TRBJ2-7|NA|NA
TGCGCCAGCAGCTCTCAGGGGCCCAGCTCCTACGAGCAGTACTTC
CASSSQGPSSYEQYF
>TRBV16|16|TRBJ2-1|NA|NA
TGTGCCAGCAGCCAATACGACAGATCAGGGAACAATGAGCAGTTCTTC
CASSQYDRSGNNEQFF
>TRBV19|14|TRBJ2-1|once|TRBD1
TGTGCCAGTAGTGAGGGGACAGCTTACAATGAGCAGTTCTTC
CASSEGTAYNEQFF
>TRBV4-1|12|TRBJ2-4|NA|NA
TGCGCCAGCAGCCAAGAGAGGCGGATTCAGTACTTC
CASSQERRIQYF
>TRBV5-5|15|TRBJ1-2|NA|NA
TGTGCCAGCAGCCCCGGGACAAGGACTAACTATGGCTACACCTTC
CASSPGTRTNYGYTF
>TRBV28|12|TRBJ1-5|few|NA
TGTGCCAGCAGTTTTTACAATCAGCCCCAGCATTTT
CASSFYNQPQHF
>TRBV29-1|13|TRBJ2-1|NA|NA
TGCAGCGCCCAGGGTAACTCCTACAATGAGCAGTTCTTC
CSAQGNSYNEQFF
>TRBV6-5|13|TRBJ1-1|once|NA
TGTGCCAGCAGGACACAGGCGAACACTGAAGCTTTCTTT
CASRTQANTEAFF
>TRBV21-1|16|TRBJ2-3|NA|NA
TGTGCCAGCAGCACCAGACTAGCGGGAGTCACAGATACGCAGTATTTT
CASSTRLAGVTDTQYF
>TRBV5-6|15|TRBJ2-3|NA|NA
TGTGCCAGCAGCTTGTCCATGCAACGGACAGATACGCAGTATTTT
CASSLSMQRTDTQYF
>TRBV9|17|TRBJ2-5|NA|TRBD2
TGTGCCAGCAGCGTAGGATGGACTAGCGGGAGCCAAGAGACCCAGTACTTC
CASSVGWTSGSQETQYF
>TRBV10-3|14|TRBJ2-5|NA|TRBD1
TGTGCCATCAGCCCACAGGACAGGGAAGAGACCCAGTACTTC
CAISPQDREETQYF
>TRBV11-2|14|TRBJ1-5|NA|NA
TGTGCCAGCAGCCTCGGACAGTCCAATCAGCCCCAGCATTTT
CASSLGQSNQPQHF
>TRBV30|15|TRBJ1-2|NA|TRBD1
TGTGCCTGGAGACCGGGACAGGGGGCTCTCGATGGCTACACCTTC
CAWRPGQGALDGYTF
>TRBV3-1/TRBV3-2|18|TRBJ1-2|NA|NA
TGTGCCAGCAGCCAAAAAGGATCAGGGGTCGGCGCCGCGTATGGCTACACCTTC
CASSQKGSGVGAAYGYTF
>TRBV5-4|15|TRBJ1-3|NA|NA
TGTGCCAGCAGGTTACAGGGAATGGATGGAAACACCATATATTTT
CASRLQGMDGNTIYF